The present T cell receptor (beta chain) was sequenced within a study of T cell clusters in autoimmune cytopenias. Study-level information: Healthy control donors averaged about 52 years of age, with a median of roughly 60 years.

TRB rearrangements were amplified by touch-down multiplex PCR with mixed TRB-A/B primers. TCRdb reprocessed the multiplex PCR reads and keeps a single row for each CDR3 protein, giving no DNA. This sample's table reports roughly 7,000 distinct CDR3 sequences. CDR3 length: 16 amino acids. This clonotype registers medium-sized by frequency. The antigen is not known. Study-wide results and limits: Primary autoimmune cytopenia patients appeared to lack physiological T cell clusters present in healthy donors. TRB repertoire shifts in secondary cytopenia and chronic lymphocytic leukemia mostly reflected lymphoma, not autoimmunity.

TRB was amplified from about 250 ng of peripheral blood genomic DNA per sample. The same sample was also studied in work on T cell repertoires in aging, cancer and after chemotherapy. That investigation notes: In cancer patients, declining TCR diversity with age involved lost richness and lost evenness.

This TCR was recovered from a human donor in good health. Sequencing was done on a sample of peripheral blood. The chain has TRBV12-3 or TRBV12-4 and TRBJ2-1. The CDR3 reads CASSPQFGGLHNEQFF.